The TCR beta chain described here comes from a study of blood T cell repertoires in COVID-19. Original handling: Amplification of reference gene primers was used by the study to estimate nucleated cell counts. Only in-frame clones appear in the TCRdb table, and some are missing; sequencing was by immunoSEQ multiplex PCR. That table gives V, J and clone size, and the DNA gave D and trimming. In the table there are 280,000 or so clones, 88% of which are singletons. The germline gives CDR1 SGHTA, CDR2 FQGNSA. This CDR3 contains 13 residues. V was trimmed by 1 base and J by 4 bases, leaving 5 bases between them.

The source material was peripheral blood. This TCR was recovered from a young man with active or convalescent COVID-19. The chain has TRBV7-2 and TRBJ2-1; no clear D. The chain's CDR3 is CASSLGPYNEQFF. In DNA, the CDR3 is TGTGCCAGCAGCTTAGGGCCGTACAATGAGCAGTTCTTC.